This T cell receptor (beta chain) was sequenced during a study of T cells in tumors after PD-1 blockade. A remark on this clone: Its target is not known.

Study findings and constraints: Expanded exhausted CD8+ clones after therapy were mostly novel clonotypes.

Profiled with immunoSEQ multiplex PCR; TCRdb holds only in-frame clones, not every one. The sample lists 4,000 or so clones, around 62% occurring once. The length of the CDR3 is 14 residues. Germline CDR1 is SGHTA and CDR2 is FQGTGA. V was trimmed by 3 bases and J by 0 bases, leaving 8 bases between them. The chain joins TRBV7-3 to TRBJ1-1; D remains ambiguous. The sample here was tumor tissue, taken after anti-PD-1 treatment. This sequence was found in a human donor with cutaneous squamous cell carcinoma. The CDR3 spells CASSLGPLNTEAFF. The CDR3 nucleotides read TGTGCCAGCAGCTTGGGCCCACTGAACACTGAAGCTTTCTTT.